The 13 T cell receptor beta chains given below trace back to one sample, sequenced in a study of HIV-infected children after antiretroviral therapy interruption. The TCR library was built from RNA with a 3' RACE protocol and unique molecular identifiers. TCRdb reanalysed the 3' RACE reads using MiXCR and keeps one entry per CDR3 protein. The table has roughly 15,000 distinct CDR3 sequences, 3% to 3.5% seen once. Regarding treatment: PENTA 11 planned treatment interruption arm or continuous ART arm. The sample in question was CD45RO+ CD8+ T cells from PBMCs, pooled from several time points, obtained from a donor given antiretroviral therapy, either interrupted or continuous. Subset specified: memory CD8+ CD45RO+ CD45RA- T cells. The source is a pool of human donors with HIV.

This clonotype turned up a few times. The chain joins TRBV11-2 to TRBJ1-1; D is perhaps TRBD1 (6 bases). This CDR3 is 14 amino acids long. Trimming shortened V by 4 bases and J by 4 bases, and 13 bases separated the two germline ends. Germline V gives CDR1 SGHAT, CDR2 FQNNGV. The CDR3 coding sequence is TGTGCCAGCAGCTATGGGGGGCCGGGCACTGAAGCTTTCTTT. It encodes CASSYGGPGTEAFF.

This clonotype was seen ten or more times. The chain joins TRBV30 to TRBJ2-2; 11 nucleotides align to TRBD1. The CDR3 length is 15 residues. The J segment lost 3 bases and the V segment lost 3 bases, leaving 3 bases of the junction unmatched. Germline assignment: CDR1 GTSNPN and CDR2 SVGIG (reference sequence). This chain's CDR3 is CAWRAGQGDTGELFF. The CDR3 DNA sequence: TGTGCCTGGAGGGCGGGACAGGGGGACACCGGGGAGCTGTTTTTT.

This clonotype has ten or more counts. The gene calls are TRBV29-1 and TRBJ1-2; D gene uncertain. This CDR3 has 11 residues. Germline V gives CDR1 SQVTM, CDR2 ANQGSEA. V lost 6 bases, J lost 7 bases, and 12 bases lay in between. The CDR3 DNA is TGCAGCGTGGCCGAGGATCGTGGCTACACCTTC. Its translation is CSVAEDRGYTF.

This clonotype was observed many times. The gene calls are TRBV6-2 or TRBV6-3 and TRBJ2-7, with TRBD1 identical over 9 bases. Germline CDR1 MNHEY, CDR2 SVGEGT. The V gene end was trimmed by 3 bases and the J gene end by 1 base; junction bases not matched to a gene: 4. The CDR3 is 15 residues long. The chain's CDR3 is CASSYGGTGSYEQYF. Written as DNA, the CDR3 is TGTGCCAGCAGTTATGGAGGGACAGGGTCCTACGAGCAGTACTTC.

This clonotype was detected ten times or more. The chain couples TRBV20-1 to TRBJ1-5, with unresolved D. The V gene lost 0 bases and the J gene lost 3 bases, with 12 bases spanning the gap. Looked up from germline, CDR1 is DFQATT and CDR2 is SNEGSKA (reference sequence). The length of the CDR3 is 15 residues. CDR3 DNA sequence: TGCAGTGCTAGAGATTTTGGCGGATCCAATCAGCCCCAGCATTTT. Translating it yields CSARDFGGSNQPQHF.

By proportion, this clonotype is medium-sized. This chain joins TRBV27 and TRBJ1-1, with D perhaps matching TRBD1 (5 bases). The CDR3 has 18 residues. Trimming cost V 0 bases and J 1 base, with 18 bases left between them. CDR1 and CDR2 (germline): MNHEY, SMNVEV (reference sequence). The CDR3 nucleotides read TGTGCCAGCAGTTTATCGATGGGGAGGGGAGGTTGGAACACTGAAGCTTTCTTT. It codes for CASSLSMGRGGWNTEAFF.

This clonotype was seen repeatedly, ten times or more. The chain employs TRBV19 and TRBJ2-7, with D maybe TRBD2 (7 bases). Germline lookup yields CDR1 LNHDA and CDR2 SQIVND (reference sequence). CDR3 length: 16 amino acids. With 10 bases removed from V and 1 base from J, the gap between germline ends came to 23 bases. CDR3 in DNA: TGTGCCACCCAAGCTGGGGGGGGCGATAGTTCCTACGAGCAGTACTTC. It codes for CATQAGGGDSSYEQYF.

The chain uses TRBV25-1 and TRBJ2-4, with D possibly being TRBD1 or TRBD2 (5 bases each). There are 16 residues in the CDR3. Germline assignment: CDR1 MGHDK and CDR2 SYGVNS. V dropped 6 bases and J dropped 0 bases, with 15 bases sitting between them. CDR3 sequence: CASSHRGPLAKNIQYF. CDR3 DNA: TGTGCCAGCAGCCACCGGGGCCCTCTAGCCAAAAACATTCAGTACTTC.

At least ten counts were recorded for this clonotype. The chain has TRBV6-4 and TRBJ2-5; D possibly uses TRBD1 or TRBD2 (7 bases each). This CDR3 has 15 amino acids. Germline values: CDR1 MRHNA, CDR2 SNTAGT. V dropped 4 bases and J dropped 2 bases, with 14 bases sitting between them. CDR3 protein: CASSAGGGRQETQYF. Written as DNA, the CDR3 is TGTGCCAGCAGTGCAGGGGGGGGCCGACAAGAGACCCAGTACTTC.

This clonotype was observed at least ten times. The gene calls are TRBV10-2 and TRBJ2-1; D gene unclear. Trimming pared 4 bases from V and 4 bases from J, leaving 14 bases between. CDR1 and CDR2 from the germline V gene are WSHSY and SAAADI. The CDR3 has 15 residues. The CDR3 DNA is TGCGCCAGCAGTGCTCAAGCGATTCAGTACAATGAGCAGTTCTTC. Translated: CASSAQAIQYNEQFF.

The table lists this clonotype with many counts. The rearrangement links TRBV14 to TRBJ2-7; 8 bases are a match to TRBD1. V shed 5 bases, J shed 4 bases, and the junction held 4 bases outside the gene matches. Germline-derived CDR1 and CDR2 are SGHDN and FVKESK. The CDR3 runs to 13 residues. This CDR3 is CASSFGTGYEQYF. The CDR3 nucleotides are TGTGCCAGCAGCTTTGGGACAGGTTACGAGCAGTACTTC.

In this sample, this clonotype turned up many times. The chain has TRBV29-1 and TRBJ1-1, with D uncertain. CDR3 length: 10 amino acids. Germline CDR1 SQVTM, CDR2 ANQGSEA. The germline V and J ends were trimmed by 4 bases and 5 bases, with 5 bases remaining between them. The CDR3 sequence: CSVVRTEAFF. The CDR3 nucleotides read TGCAGCGTTGTAAGGACTGAAGCTTTCTTT.

The gene calls are TRBV4-1 and TRBJ1-2, with 8 bases fitting TRBD1. The germline V gene has CDR1 MGHRA and CDR2 YSYEKL. The CDR3 has 20 amino acids. The V and J ends lost 3 bases and 4 bases, in that order; junction bases with no gene match: 22. The CDR3 is CASSHPRLPGQDMVSYGYTF. The DNA for the CDR3 is TGCGCCAGCAGCCATCCAAGACTACCGGGACAGGACATGGTTAGCTATGGCTACACCTTC.